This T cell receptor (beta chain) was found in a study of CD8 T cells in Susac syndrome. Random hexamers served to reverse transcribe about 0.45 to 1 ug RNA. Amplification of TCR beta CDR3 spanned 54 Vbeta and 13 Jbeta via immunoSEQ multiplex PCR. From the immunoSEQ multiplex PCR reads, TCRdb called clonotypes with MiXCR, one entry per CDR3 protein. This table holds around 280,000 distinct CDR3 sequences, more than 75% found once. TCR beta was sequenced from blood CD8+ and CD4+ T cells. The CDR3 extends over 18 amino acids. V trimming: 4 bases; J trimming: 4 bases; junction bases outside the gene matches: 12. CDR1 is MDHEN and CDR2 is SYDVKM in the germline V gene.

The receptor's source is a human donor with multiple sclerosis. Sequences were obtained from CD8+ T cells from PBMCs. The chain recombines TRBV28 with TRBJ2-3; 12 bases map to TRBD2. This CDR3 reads CASSSPSRLAGAADTQYF. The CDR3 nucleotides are TGTGCCAGCAGTTCCCCCTCTAGACTAGCGGGAGCCGCAGATACGCAGTATTTT.